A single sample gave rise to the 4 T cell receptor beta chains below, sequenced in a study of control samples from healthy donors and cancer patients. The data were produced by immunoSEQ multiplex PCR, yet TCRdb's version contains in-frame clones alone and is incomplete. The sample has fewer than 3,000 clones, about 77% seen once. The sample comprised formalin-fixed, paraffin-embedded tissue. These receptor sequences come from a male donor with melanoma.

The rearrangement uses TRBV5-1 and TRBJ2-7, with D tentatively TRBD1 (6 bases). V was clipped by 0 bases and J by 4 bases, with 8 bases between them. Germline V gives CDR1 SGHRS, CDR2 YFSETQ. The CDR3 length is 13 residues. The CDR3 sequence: CASSLATGYEQYF. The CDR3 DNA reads TGCGCCAGCAGCTTGGCCACAGGGTACGAGCAGTACTTC. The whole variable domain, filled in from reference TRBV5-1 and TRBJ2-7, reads KAGVTQTPRYLIKTRGQQVTLSCSPISGHRSVSWYQQTPGQGLQFLFEYFSETQRNKGNFPGRFSGRQFSNSRSEMNVSTLELGDSALYLCASSLATGYEQYFGPGTRLTVT.

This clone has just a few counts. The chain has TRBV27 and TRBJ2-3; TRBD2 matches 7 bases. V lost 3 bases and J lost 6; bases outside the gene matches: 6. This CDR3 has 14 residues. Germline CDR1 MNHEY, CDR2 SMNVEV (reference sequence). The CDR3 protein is CASSFSSGGDTQYF. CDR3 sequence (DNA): TGTGCCAGCAGTTTCTCTAGCGGAGGGGATACGCAGTATTTT.

CDR3 DNA sequence: TGTGCCAGCACCTTCGGGGGGGGTGAGCAGTTCTTC. This sequence encodes CASTFGGGEQFF. This sequence joins TRBV12-3 or TRBV12-4 and TRBJ2-1; the match to TRBD2 covers 8 bases. The CDR3 runs to 12 residues. V lost 7 bases to trimming and J lost 9 bases; unmatched junction nucleotides: 5.

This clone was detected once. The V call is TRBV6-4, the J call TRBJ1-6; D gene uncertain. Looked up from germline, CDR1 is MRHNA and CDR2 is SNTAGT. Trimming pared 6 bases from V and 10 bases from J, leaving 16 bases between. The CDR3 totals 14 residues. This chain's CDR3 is CASSPQVGGSPLHF. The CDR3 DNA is TGTGCCAGCAGCCCTCAAGTAGGAGGATCACCCCTCCACTTT.